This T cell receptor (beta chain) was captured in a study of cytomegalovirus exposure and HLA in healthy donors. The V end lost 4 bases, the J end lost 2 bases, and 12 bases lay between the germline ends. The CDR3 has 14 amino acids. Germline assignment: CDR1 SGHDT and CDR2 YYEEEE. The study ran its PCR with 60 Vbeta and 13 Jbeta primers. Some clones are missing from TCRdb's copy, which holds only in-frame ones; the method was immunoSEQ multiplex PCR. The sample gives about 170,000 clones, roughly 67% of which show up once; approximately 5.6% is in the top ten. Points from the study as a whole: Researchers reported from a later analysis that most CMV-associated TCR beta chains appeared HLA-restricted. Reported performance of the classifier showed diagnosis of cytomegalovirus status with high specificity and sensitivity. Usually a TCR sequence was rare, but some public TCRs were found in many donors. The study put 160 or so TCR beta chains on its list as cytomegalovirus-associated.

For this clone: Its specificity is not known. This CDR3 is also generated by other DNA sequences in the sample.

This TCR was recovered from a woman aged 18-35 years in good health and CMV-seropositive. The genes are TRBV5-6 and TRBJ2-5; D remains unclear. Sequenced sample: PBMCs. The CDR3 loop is CASSLTGRQETQYF. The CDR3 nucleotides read TGTGCCAGCAGCCTGACCGGCAGGCAAGAGACCCAGTACTTC.